What follows are 32 T cell receptor beta chains derived from one specimen sequenced in a study of blood T cell repertoires in COVID-19. Assay: immunoSEQ multiplex PCR; the TCRdb copy retains only in-frame clones and omits some. Here the sample spans roughly 250,000 clones, about 85% being singletons. What was sequenced was peripheral blood. These receptors were taken from a woman aged 60-75 years with active or convalescent COVID-19.

The chain carries TRBV6-1 and TRBJ2-7; 8 nucleotides line up with TRBD2. Germline CDR1 is MNHNS and CDR2 is SASEGT. The trim removed 1 base at V and 3 bases at J, leaving 8 bases unmatched. The CDR3 contains 16 residues. CDR3 in DNA: TGTGCCAGCAGTGAAGTCGAAGCGGGAGAAAACTACGAGCAGTACTTC. It codes for CASSEVEAGENYEQYF.

This clone turned up a few times. This CDR3 is CAISESQRGAGEQYV. Here the CDR3 DNA reads TGTGCCATCAGTGAGTCCCAGCGGGGGGCAGGTGAGCAGTACGTC. The chain combines TRBV10-3 with TRBJ2-7; the match to TRBD2 covers 9 bases. Germline loops: CDR1 ENHRY, CDR2 SYGVKD. V was clipped by 0 bases and J by 7 bases; unmatched bases: 7. The CDR3 consists of 15 residues.

This chain connects TRBV19 to TRBJ1-5; 10 bases are shared with TRBD1. The germline V gene has CDR1 LNHDA and CDR2 SQIVND (reference sequence). V lost 6 bases to trimming and J lost 3 bases; unmatched junction nucleotides: 8. CDR3 length: 16 amino acids. CDR3 nucleotides: TGTGCCAGTAGCCCGAGGACAGGGGGGCCCAATCAGCCCCAGCATTTT. Protein: CASSPRTGGPNQPQHF.

V and J are TRBV7-2 and TRBJ2-3, with D maybe TRBD2 (5 bases). Germline V CDR1 and CDR2: SGHTA, FQGNSA. CDR3 length equals 16 residues. Trimming removed 4 bases from V and 0 bases from J, with 14 bases in between. The CDR3 sequence: CASSSRPGFSTDTQYF. The CDR3 bases are TGTGCCAGCAGCTCCCGCCCGGGATTTAGCACAGATACGCAGTATTTT.

The chain recombines TRBV9 with TRBJ1-5, with 7 bases matching TRBD1. The CDR3 contains 14 residues. Trimming removed 6 bases from V and 5 bases from J; junction bases left unmatched: 8. Germline CDR1 and CDR2: SGDLS and YYNGEE. CDR3: CASTPGQKDQPQHF. The CDR3 DNA is TGTGCCAGCACTCCGGGACAGAAAGATCAGCCCCAGCATTTT. Variable domain in full (rest from reference TRBV9 and TRBJ1-5): DSGVTQTPKHLITATGQRVTLRCSPRSGDLSVYWYQQSLDQGLQFLIQYYNGEERAKGNILERFSAQQFPDLHSELNLSSLELGDSALYFCASTPGQKDQPQHFGDGTRLSIL.

V usage is TRBV5-1 and J usage is TRBJ2-2, with TRBD1 as a possible D gene (5 bases). Germline CDR1 SGHRS, CDR2 YFSETQ. CDR3 size: 15 residues. Trimming took 0 bases from V and 2 from J, leaving 8 bases between them. The DNA of the CDR3 is TGCGCCAGCAGCTTGGGACAGCCAAACACCGGGGAGCTGTTTTTT. It encodes CASSLGQPNTGELFF.

The rearrangement uses TRBV12-3 or TRBV12-4 and TRBJ1-1, with D possibly TRBD1 on 5 matching bases. V lost 6 bases, J lost 3 bases, and 11 bases lay in between. The CDR3 runs 13 residues. The CDR3 DNA follows: TGTGCCAGCAGCCTAGGGGCGGACACTGAAGCTTTCTTT. Translated: CASSLGADTEAFF.

The chain is built from TRBV30 and TRBJ2-7; a weak D match, TRBD2 (6 bases). CDR1 GTSNPN and CDR2 SVGIG come from the germline V gene (reference sequence). This CDR3 has 15 residues. V gave up 4 bases and J gave up 0 bases, with 16 bases separating them. CDR3 DNA: TGTGCCTGGAACGAGGGGAGGACCTTCTCCTACGAGCAGTACTTC. Protein sequence: CAWNEGRTFSYEQYF.

The chain has TRBV19 and TRBJ1-6; 10 positions match TRBD1. CDR1 and CDR2 (germline): LNHDA, SQIVND (reference sequence). This CDR3 is 17 amino acids long. V lost 7 bases, J lost 6 bases, and 12 bases stayed unmatched. CDR3 region: CASKPGQGKNRNSPLHF. DNA for the CDR3: TGTGCCAGTAAACCGGGACAGGGGAAAAATCGTAATTCACCCCTCCACTTT.

This clone was detected once. The genes are TRBV7-6 and TRBJ2-5; TRBD2 might be the D (6 bases). Germline V gives CDR1 SGHVS, CDR2 FNYEAQ. The CDR3 runs 16 residues. V dropped 1 base and J dropped 5 bases, with 17 bases sitting between them. The CDR3 DNA reads as TGTGCCAGCAGCTTAGTTCGACTAGTCGGTGAGGAGACCCAGTACTTC. Its translation is CASSLVRLVGEETQYF. The whole variable domain, remainder taken from reference TRBV7-6 and TRBJ2-5, is GAGVSQSPRYKVTKRGQDVALRCDPISGHVSLYWYRQALGQGPEFLTYFNYEAQQDKSGLPNDRFSAERPEGSISTLTIQRTEQRDSAMYRCASSLVRLVGEETQYFGPGTRLLVL.

The rearrangement joins TRBV28 to TRBJ2-3; D is perhaps TRBD1 or TRBD2 (9 bases each). V was shortened by 6 bases and J by 6 bases, with 25 bases between the two germline ends. CDR1 is MDHEN and CDR2 is SYDVKM in the germline V gene. CDR3 length equals 17 residues. The CDR3, as DNA: TGTGCCAGCAGGGTACAGGGGGCTCGTAGCGGGAGTGATACGCAGTATTTT. As protein: CASRVQGARSGSDTQYF.

The gene calls are TRBV5-5 and TRBJ1-4; 10 positions agree with TRBD1. V shed 3 bases and J 7 bases; nucleotides not matched to a gene: 6. The CDR3 covers 15 residues. The germline V gene has CDR1 SGHKS and CDR2 YYEKEE (reference sequence). CDR3 region: CASSSTGTGAEKLFF. The CDR3 DNA is TGTGCCAGCAGCTCAACCGGGACAGGGGCTGAAAAACTGTTTTTT.

J is TRBJ2-1 and V is TRBV6-5; 7 bases fit TRBD1. CDR3 size: 15 residues. Germline trimming cut 6 bases from V and 0 bases from J; bases unmatched to any gene: 5. Germline V gene data show CDR1 as MNHEY and CDR2 as SVGAGI. The CDR3: CASRGQPNSYNEQFF. For the CDR3, the DNA is TGTGCCAGCAGGGGACAGCCTAACTCCTACAATGAGCAGTTCTTC.

The chain links TRBV6-5 to TRBJ1-3; D is perhaps TRBD1 (5 bases). The V end lost 8 bases, the J end lost 6 bases, and 14 bases lay between the germline ends. Per germline, CDR1 MNHEY and CDR2 SVGAGI. CDR3 length equals 13 residues. The chain's CDR3 is CASWTGGINTIYF. The CDR3 nucleotides are TGTGCCAGCTGGACCGGGGGGATAAACACCATATATTTT.

The rearrangement uses TRBV4-2 and TRBJ1-2, with 8 bases matching TRBD1. Germline CDR1 is LGHNA and CDR2 is YNFKEQ. With V trimmed by 2 bases and J by 3 bases, 2 bases remained unmatched. The CDR3 length is 14 residues. CDR3 loop: CASSQSQGDYGYTF. The CDR3 region has the DNA TGTGCCAGCAGCCAATCACAGGGGGACTATGGCTACACCTTC.

This clone was recorded only once. The chain recombines TRBV28 with TRBJ2-3; no definite D call. CDR1 and CDR2 from the germline V gene are MDHEN and SYDVKM. V was clipped by 2 bases and J by 6 bases, with 9 bases between them. The CDR3 sequence is 13 residues long. In DNA, the CDR3 is TGTGCCAGCAGTTTAAACGTTGGCGATACGCAGTATTTT. It codes for CASSLNVGDTQYF.

The V gene is TRBV29-1, the J gene TRBJ2-3; D is perhaps TRBD2 (6 bases). The length of the CDR3 is 14 residues. V was cut by 4 bases and J by 0 bases, with 11 bases left in between. Germline V lookup: CDR1 SQVTM, CDR2 ANQGSEA. The CDR3 protein is CSVVSGYSTDTQYF. In nucleotides, the CDR3 is TGCAGCGTTGTGAGCGGGTATAGCACAGATACGCAGTATTTT.

This chain uses TRBV11-2 with TRBJ1-2, with 7 positions matching TRBD1. This CDR3 region has 14 residues. Germline V CDR1 and CDR2: SGHAT, FQNNGV. J lost 6 bases, V lost 6 bases, and 10 bases had no gene match. Here the CDR3 DNA reads TGTGCCAGCAGACCCGGGACAGCAGTAAATGGCTACACCTTC. It yields the protein CASRPGTAVNGYTF. The full variable domain, completed using reference TRBV11-2 and TRBJ1-2, is EAGVAQSPRYKIIEKRQSVAFWCNPISGHATLYWYQQILGQGPKLLIQFQNNGVVDDSQLPKDRFSAERLKGVDSTLKIQPAKLEDSAVYLCASRPGTAVNGYTFGSGTRLTVV.

The chain is built from TRBV18 and TRBJ1-1, with D perhaps TRBD1 (5 bases). This CDR3 has 15 amino acids. The germline CDR1 and CDR2 sequences are KGHSH and LQKENI. V lost 2 bases, J lost 1 base, and 11 bases lay in between. As DNA, the CDR3 is TGTGCCAGCTCACCAGAAGGGAGGGGGAACACTGAAGCTTTCTTT. Translating it yields CASSPEGRGNTEAFF.

The chain couples TRBV7-6 to TRBJ2-1; TRBD1 matches 8 bases. Germline assignment: CDR1 SGHVS and CDR2 FNYEAQ. V shed 1 base, J shed 4 bases, and the junction held 12 bases outside the gene matches. The CDR3 is 18 residues long. CDR3 region: CASSLEHPGGRRYNEQFF. The DNA of the CDR3 is TGTGCCAGCAGCTTAGAACACCCAGGGGGCCGGAGATACAATGAGCAGTTCTTC.

The chain links TRBV5-6 to TRBJ2-1, with D perhaps matching TRBD2 (5 bases). The germline V gene has CDR1 SGHDT and CDR2 YYEEEE. The CDR3 is made up of 15 amino acids. The ends were cut back, 4 bases at V and 3 bases at J, with 14 bases in the middle. Here the CDR3 DNA reads TGTGCCAGCAGCACAGACACCGGGAACTACAATGAGCAGTTCTTC. Encoded protein: CASSTDTGNYNEQFF.

The CDR3 is CASSLALAGDDEQFF. CDR3 DNA sequence: TGTGCCAGCAGCTTGGCCCTAGCGGGAGATGATGAGCAGTTCTTC. The V call is TRBV5-4, the J call TRBJ2-1; 10 nucleotides match TRBD2. J was trimmed by 8 bases and V by 0 bases; bases with no gene match: 5. Germline V gives CDR1 SGHNT, CDR2 YYREEE (reference sequence). This CDR3 has 15 residues.

The chain recombines TRBV4-1 with TRBJ2-2; TRBD1 aligns across 8 bases. Germline lookup yields CDR1 MGHRA and CDR2 YSYEKL. This CDR3 contains 17 residues. Unmatched junction bases numbered 11, after V lost 3 bases and J lost 5 bases. The CDR3 nucleotides are TGCGCCAGCAGCCATGGACAGGGCGCCTCTAGGACCGGGGAGCTGTTTTTT. Protein: CASSHGQGASRTGELFF.

The V and J genes are TRBV5-4 and TRBJ2-2; TRBD2 might be the D (7 bases). V lost 5 bases to trimming and J lost 0 bases, with 11 bases between them. The CDR3 contains 15 residues. Per the germline V gene, CDR1 is SGHNT and CDR2 is YYREEE (reference sequence). The CDR3 reads CASSTGGSNTGELFF. The CDR3 DNA follows: TGTGCCAGCAGTACGGGGGGCTCGAACACCGGGGAGCTGTTTTTT. The full variable domain, completed using reference TRBV5-4 and TRBJ2-2, is ETGVTQSPTHLIKTRGQQVTLRCSSQSGHNTVSWYQQALGQGPQFIFQYYREEENGRGNFPPRFSGLQFPNYSSELNVNALELDDSALYLCASSTGGSNTGELFFGEGSRLTVL.

The chain carries TRBV27 and TRBJ2-7; 7 positions match TRBD2. The CDR3 totals 14 residues. J gave up 2 bases and V 6 bases, and 7 bases lay outside the gene matches. The germline V gene has CDR1 MNHEY and CDR2 SMNVEV (reference sequence). CDR3 sequence reads: CASRRSGATYEQYF. CDR3 coding DNA: TGTGCCAGCAGAAGAAGCGGGGCCACCTACGAGCAGTACTTC.

The chain uses TRBV7-9 and TRBJ2-2; possible D gene TRBD1, 6 bases. V lost 1 base, J lost 7 bases, and 10 bases lay in between. CDR1 and CDR2 (germline): SEHNR, FQNEAQ (reference sequence). The CDR3 has 14 residues. The chain's CDR3 is CASSLVTGSGELFF. As DNA, the CDR3 is TGTGCCAGCAGCTTAGTCACAGGGAGCGGGGAGCTGTTTTTT.

CDR3 sequence (DNA): TGCAGCGTTGTCCCAGCAAGGGGGCAAGAGACCCAGTACTTC. Translated: CSVVPARGQETQYF. The V gene is TRBV29-1, the J gene TRBJ2-5, with a weak D call TRBD1 (6 bases). Germline V CDR1 and CDR2: SQVTM, ANQGSEA. This CDR3 is 14 amino acids long. V shed 4 bases and J shed 2 bases, with 14 bases lying between them.

The V call is TRBV21-1, the J call TRBJ2-6; TRBD2, the table's D call, was not compared with the DNA. TRBV21-1 corresponds to a pseudogene. CDR3 length: 16 residues. CDR3 residues: CASSKADSSGANVLTF. For the CDR3, the DNA is TGTGCCAGCAGCAAAGCCGATAGCTCTGGGGCCAACGTCCTGACTTTC.

The V and J genes are TRBV5-8 and TRBJ2-2; perhaps TRBD2 as D (6 bases). Germline CDR1 reads SGHTS; CDR2 reads YDEGEE. Deletions cut 5 bases from V and 0 bases from J, with 17 bases between. The CDR3 sequence is 17 residues long. In DNA, the CDR3 is TGTGCCAGCAGACAAGAGCGGGCCTTCGCGAACACCGGGGAGCTGTTTTTT. Residues: CASRQERAFANTGELFF.

V and J are TRBV2 and TRBJ2-4, with TRBD1 identical over 10 bases. Germline CDR1 is SNHLY and CDR2 is FYNNEI. J was trimmed by 8 bases and V by 6 bases; bases with no gene match: 7. This CDR3 is built from 14 residues. This chain's CDR3 is CASSAGQGGDIQYF. The CDR3 nucleotides read TGTGCCAGCAGCGCCGGACAGGGGGGGGACATTCAGTACTTC.

The CDR3 DNA follows: TGTGCCAGCAGCCCGGACAGGGTTGGCTCTGGGGCCAACGTCCTGACTTTC. Translating gives CASSPDRVGSGANVLTF. V and J are TRBV5-4 and TRBJ2-6; 8 bases map to TRBD1. The CDR3 runs 17 residues. Looked up from germline, CDR1 is SGHNT and CDR2 is YYREEE (reference sequence). Trimming cost V 4 bases and J 0 bases; bases outside gene matches: 6.

This sequence joins TRBV2 and TRBJ2-2; 9 nucleotides agree with TRBD1. The CDR3 runs 14 residues. Germline V gives CDR1 SNHLY, CDR2 FYNNEI. Germline trimming cut 6 bases from V and 3 bases from J; bases unmatched to any gene: 2. Here the CDR3 DNA reads TGTGCCAGCAGGACAGGGGGGGACACCGGGGAGCTGTTTTTT. Protein sequence: CASRTGGDTGELFF.